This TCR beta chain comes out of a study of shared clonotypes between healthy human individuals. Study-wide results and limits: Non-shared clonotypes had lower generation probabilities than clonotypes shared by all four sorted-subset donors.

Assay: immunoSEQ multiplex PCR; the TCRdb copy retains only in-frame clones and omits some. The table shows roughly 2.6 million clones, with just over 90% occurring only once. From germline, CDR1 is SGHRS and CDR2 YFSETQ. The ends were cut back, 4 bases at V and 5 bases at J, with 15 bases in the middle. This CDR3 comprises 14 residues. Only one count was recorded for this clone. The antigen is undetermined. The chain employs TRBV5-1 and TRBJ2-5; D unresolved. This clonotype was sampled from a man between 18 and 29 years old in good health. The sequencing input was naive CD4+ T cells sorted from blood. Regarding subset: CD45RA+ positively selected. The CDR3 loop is CASSRVDSLETQYF. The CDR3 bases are TGCGCCAGCAGCCGTGTGGATTCTTTGGAGACCCAGTACTTC. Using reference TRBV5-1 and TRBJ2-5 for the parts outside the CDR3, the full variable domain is KAGVTQTPRYLIKTRGQQVTLSCSPISGHRSVSWYQQTPGQGLQFLFEYFSETQRNKGNFPGRFSGRQFSNSRSEMNVSTLELGDSALYLCASSRVDSLETQYFGPGTRLLVL.